These 20 T cell receptor beta chains were all obtained from the same sample, sequenced in a study of ipilimumab plus nivolumab after autologous stem cell transplantation. The data were produced by immunoSEQ multiplex PCR, yet TCRdb's version contains in-frame clones alone and is incomplete. The sample contains fewer than 45,000 clones, 80% to 95% of which appear only once. Sequenced here: PBMCs, sampled in a trial of ipilimumab plus nivolumab as post-transplant consolidation. These receptors were obtained from a male donor with multiple myeloma.

This chain joins TRBV9 and TRBJ2-3; no firm D call. V shed 2 bases and J shed 2 bases, with 12 bases lying between them. Germline assignment: CDR1 SGDLS and CDR2 YYNGEE. This CDR3 region has 15 residues. CDR3 coding DNA: TGTGCCAGCAGCGTCCTGACTGGGAACACAGATACGCAGTATTTT. The encoded protein is CASSVLTGNTDTQYF.

The genes are TRBV7-9 and TRBJ2-5; 14 nucleotides line up with TRBD2. V was pared by 8 bases and J by 3 bases, with 17 bases of the junction left unmatched. Looked up from germline, CDR1 is SEHNR and CDR2 is FQNEAQ (reference sequence). The length of the CDR3 is 19 residues. CDR3 DNA: TGTGCCAGCGGGCCGGGACTAGCGGGAGCAGCAGCCCCTAAAGAGACCCAGTACTTC. It codes for CASGPGLAGAAAPKETQYF.

The chain has TRBV19 and TRBJ2-2; D remains unclear. Trimming cost V 2 bases and J 4 bases, with 11 bases left between them. Germline V lookup: CDR1 LNHDA, CDR2 SQIVND (reference sequence). The CDR3 runs to 15 residues. The CDR3 DNA is TGTGCCAGTAGTATATCGGACCGGTTCACCGGGGAGCTGTTTTTT. Its protein product is CASSISDRFTGELFF. Complete variable domain (other parts from reference TRBV19 and TRBJ2-2): DGGITQSPKYLFRKEGQNVTLSCEQNLNHDAMYWYRQDPGQGLRLIYYSQIVNDFQKGDIAEGYSVSREKKESFPLTVTSAQKNPTAFYLCASSISDRFTGELFFGEGSRLTVL.

CDR3 nucleotides: TGTGCCAGCAGTTTAACAGGGGGCGAGTACGGGGAGCTGTTTTTT. Its protein is CASSLTGGEYGELFF. V is TRBV6-6 and J is TRBJ2-2, with 9 bases lining up with TRBD1. Germline V gene lookup returns CDR1 MNHNY and CDR2 SVGAGI (reference sequence). This CDR3 is 15 amino acids long. Trimming took 4 bases from V and 7 from J; bases not matched to a gene: 7.

The gene calls are TRBV11-1 and TRBJ2-1; tentatively, D is TRBD2 (5 bases). Trimming removed 5 bases at V and 2 bases at J, with 19 bases between. The CDR3 contains 17 residues. The germline V gene encodes CDR1 SGHAT and CDR2 FQDESV (reference sequence). The CDR3 DNA reads as TGTGCCAGCAGCCTCCCCTCTAGCTCAATTCCCTACAATGAGCAGTTCTTC. Encoded protein: CASSLPSSSIPYNEQFF. Full variable domain (missing parts from reference TRBV11-1 and TRBJ2-1): EAEVAQSPRYKITEKSQAVAFWCDPISGHATLYWYRQILGQGPELLVQFQDESVVDDSQLPKDRFSAERLKGVDSTLKIQPAELGDSAMYLCASSLPSSSIPYNEQFFGPGTRLTVL.

V and J are TRBV6-1 and TRBJ1-1; D is unresolved. The CDR3 has 14 amino acids. The germline V gene has CDR1 MNHNS and CDR2 SASEGT. The ends were cut back, 1 base at V and 0 bases at J, with 6 bases in the middle. The CDR3 nucleotides are TGTGCCAGCAGTGAAGAGGGCATGAACACTGAAGCTTTCTTT. Encoded protein: CASSEEGMNTEAFF.

The rearrangement joins TRBV7-3 to TRBJ1-1; possible D gene TRBD1, 6 bases. V was cut by 5 bases and J by 8 bases, with 18 bases left in between. CDR3 length: 14 amino acids. Germline lookup yields CDR1 SGHTA and CDR2 FQGTGA. The CDR3 reads CASSEQGSSSEAFF. The CDR3, as DNA: TGTGCCAGCAGCGAACAGGGTAGTTCCAGCGAAGCTTTCTTT.

This clone was found a few times. This chain connects TRBV10-3 to TRBJ2-7; D is unclear. From germline, CDR1 is ENHRY and CDR2 SYGVKD. CDR3 length equals 13 residues. Trimming pared 2 bases from V and 2 bases from J, leaving 7 bases between. The CDR3 sequence: CAISEEVAYEQYF. CDR3 sequence (DNA): TGTGCCATCAGTGAGGAGGTAGCCTACGAGCAGTACTTC.

This chain uses TRBV5-1 with TRBJ1-1; 9 positions match TRBD1. V lost 2 bases and J lost 1; bases outside the gene matches: 9. This CDR3 has 17 amino acids. Germline assignment: CDR1 SGHRS and CDR2 YFSETQ. The CDR3 DNA follows: TGCGCCAGCAGCTTAACTGACAGGGGGAACGCGAACACTGAAGCTTTCTTT. It specifies CASSLTDRGNANTEAFF.

V gene TRBV30 combines with J gene TRBJ1-5, with unresolved D. CDR3 size: 14 residues. V lost 5 bases and J lost 3, with 14 bases in between. Per germline, CDR1 GTSNPN and CDR2 SVGIG (reference sequence). CDR3 amino acids: CAWAPISFNQPQHF. DNA of the CDR3: TGTGCCTGGGCCCCGATCAGTTTCAATCAGCCCCAGCATTTT. Full variable domain (missing parts from reference TRBV30 and TRBJ1-5): SQTIHQWPATLVQPVGSPLSLECTVEGTSNPNLYWYRQAAGRGLQLLFYSVGIGQISSEVPQNLSASRPQDRQFILSSKKLLLSDSGFYLCAWAPISFNQPQHFGDGTRLSIL.

This sequence joins TRBV7-8 and TRBJ1-2, with D unclear. This CDR3 has 15 amino acids. Trimming shortened V by 2 bases and J by 4 bases, and 14 bases separated the two germline ends. Germline V gene data show CDR1 as SGHVS and CDR2 as FQNEAQ. The CDR3 protein is CASSLRRERSYGYTF. DNA for the CDR3: TGTGCCAGCAGCTTAAGGAGGGAGCGTAGCTATGGCTACACCTTC.

The rearrangement links TRBV11-2 to TRBJ2-7; D is unresolved. CDR1 is SGHAT and CDR2 is FQNNGV in the germline V gene. Trimming shortened V by 1 base and J by 4 bases, and 5 bases separated the two germline ends. CDR3 length: 12 residues. The CDR3 DNA reads TGTGCCAGCAGCTTAGTGTCTTACGAGCAGTACTTC. It encodes CASSLVSYEQYF.

The chain links TRBV6-5 to TRBJ2-1, with 8 bases lining up with TRBD2. The germline gives CDR1 MNHEY, CDR2 SVGAGI. Germline trimming cut 3 bases from V and 10 bases from J; bases unmatched to any gene: 8. The CDR3 loop spans 14 amino acids. The CDR3 reads CASSYREGLGEQFF. In DNA, the CDR3 is TGTGCCAGCAGTTATCGGGAGGGCCTGGGAGAGCAGTTCTTC.

The CDR3 sequence is CASRLAIQAGGPAEQFF. CDR3 in DNA: TGTGCAAGTCGCTTAGCGATTCAAGCGGGAGGGCCGGCTGAGCAGTTCTTC. This chain uses TRBV12-2 with TRBJ2-1; TRBD2, as called in the table, went unchecked against the DNA. TRBV12-2 is reported as a pseudogene. The CDR3 length is 17 residues.

The rearrangement joins TRBV28 to TRBJ1-4; D possibly corresponds to TRBD1 (6 bases). Trimming took 5 bases from V and 7 from J, leaving 14 bases between them. CDR3 size: 14 residues. Germline V gives CDR1 MDHEN, CDR2 SYDVKM. CDR3 sequence: CASSTAPDSEKLFF. The CDR3 DNA reads TGTGCCAGCAGTACCGCCCCGGACAGTGAAAAACTGTTTTTT.

The rearrangement joins TRBV11-2 to TRBJ2-2; 7 bases are a match to TRBD2. The length of the CDR3 is 16 residues. V lost 4 bases and J lost 7; bases outside the gene matches: 12. Germline lookup yields CDR1 SGHAT and CDR2 FQNNGV. The chain's CDR3 is CASSYSGTTSGGELFF. CDR3 bases: TGTGCCAGCAGCTATTCCGGGACTACCTCTGGCGGGGAGCTGTTTTTT. The full variable domain, in which reference TRBV11-2 and TRBJ2-2 provide the parts outside the CDR3, is EAGVAQSPRYKIIEKRQSVAFWCNPISGHATLYWYQQILGQGPKLLIQFQNNGVVDDSQLPKDRFSAERLKGVDSTLKIQPAKLEDSAVYLCASSYSGTTSGGELFFGEGSRLTVL.

This chain joins TRBV7-2 and TRBJ1-2; the match to TRBD1 covers 7 bases. The junction had 6 bases not matched to a gene; V was cut back by 3 bases and J by 2 bases. CDR1 is SGHTA, CDR2 FQGNSA, per germline. CDR3 length: 15 amino acids. For the CDR3, the DNA is TGTGCCAGCAGCTTTGGGGGACAGCAAAACTATGGCTACACCTTC. Its translation is CASSFGGQQNYGYTF. Complete variable domain (other parts from reference TRBV7-2 and TRBJ1-2): GAGVSQSPSNKVTEKGKDVELRCDPISGHTALYWYRQSLGQGLEFLIYFQGNSAPDKSGLPSDRFSAERTGGSVSTLTIQRTQQEDSAVYLCASSFGGQQNYGYTFGSGTRLTVV.

This rearrangement joins TRBV5-6 to TRBJ1-4; D uncertain. The V end was cut by 2 bases, the J end by 0 bases, with 5 bases between. The length of the CDR3 is 14 residues. CDR1 is SGHDT, CDR2 YYEEEE, per germline. CDR3 protein: CASSLRTTNEKLFF. The CDR3 DNA reads TGTGCCAGCAGCTTAAGGACAACTAATGAAAAACTGTTTTTT.

The rearrangement uses TRBV5-1 and TRBJ1-4, with unresolved D. This CDR3 has 14 residues. Trimming removed 0 bases from V and 8 bases from J, with 11 bases in between. The germline V gene has CDR1 SGHRS and CDR2 YFSETQ. The chain's CDR3 is CASSLVSGGEKLFF. CDR3 coding DNA: TGCGCCAGCAGCTTGGTCTCGGGCGGGGAAAAACTGTTTTTT.

This clone was seen a few times. The chain joins TRBV7-2 to TRBJ2-1; possibly TRBD2 for D (7 bases). This CDR3 is built from 14 residues. With 3 bases removed from V and 10 bases from J, the gap between germline ends came to 16 bases. Germline V gene data show CDR1 as SGHTA and CDR2 as FQGNSA. As DNA, the CDR3 is TGTGCCAGCAGCTTCGAGGGGGGGCCAGGGGAGCAGTTCTTC. It translates to CASSFEGGPGEQFF.